The T cell receptor (beta chain) under discussion was sequenced for a study of blood T cell repertoires in COVID-19. Study in general: Acute and convalescent COVID-19 specimens originated in the United States, Italy and Spain. PBMCs, B-cell-depleted T cells, or T cells provided the cDNA or gDNA that made up the material.

The CDR3 length is 16 residues. The V gene's germline CDR1 is SGHVS and CDR2 FQNEAQ. Trimming cost V 1 base and J 5 bases; bases outside gene matches: 7. Living in under 30 US areas, the participants were between roughly 18 and 95 years of age. Sequenced by immunoSEQ multiplex PCR; TCRdb stores in-frame clones only, minus some. The sample shows about 480,000 clones, more than 75% of them seen only once. The V gene is TRBV7-8, the J gene TRBJ2-1, with TRBD1 matching over 8 bases. The sample consisted of PBMCs or T cells enriched from blood (not recorded which). The source of this sequence is a woman aged 40 to 50 who had recovered from COVID-19. The CDR3 loop is CASSLVGGTGNNEQFF. The DNA for the CDR3 is TGTGCCAGCAGCTTAGTGGGCGGGACAGGCAACAATGAGCAGTTCTTC.